Listed below are T cell receptor beta chains from one sample, sequenced in a study of PD-L1 blockade in urothelial cancer. TCRdb keeps only in-frame clones here, not all; method: immunoSEQ multiplex PCR. The data contain about 80,000 clones, about 90% of them seen just once; the ten biggest clones take up about 6%. The source was PBMCs, collected around atezolizumab (anti-PD-L1) treatment. The receptors derive from a woman aged 70 to 79 with urothelial cancer. Both conserved end residues are part of each CDR3. D genes are given only for firm matches. Clone size, where shown, is once, few, many, or a class for clones that have expanded.

d_call	v_call	clone_size	j_call	cdr3_aa	cdr3_nt
-	TRBV5-6	-	TRBJ1-1	CASSFGTTEAFF	TGTGCCAGCAGCTTTGGCACCACTGAAGCTTTCTTT
TRBD1	TRBV6-1	-	TRBJ2-4	CASSETDRGNIQYF	TGTGCCAGCAGTGAAACGGACAGGGGGAACATTCAGTACTTC
TRBD2	TRBV7-9	-	TRBJ2-1	CASSLATLREGSYNEQFF	TGTGCCAGCAGCTTAGCTACGTTGCGGGAGGGTTCCTACAATGAGCAGTTCTTC
TRBD1	TRBV4-3	once	TRBJ1-4	CASSQTGQGPEKLFF	TGCGCCAGCAGCCAGACGGGACAGGGCCCTGAAAAACTGTTTTTT
TRBD1	TRBV5-1	-	TRBJ2-7	CASSLGSTGEQYF	TGCGCCAGCAGCTTAGGCTCGACAGGGGAGCAGTACTTC
-	TRBV5-1	-	TRBJ2-3	CASSLRDGSRVDTQYF	TGCGCCAGCAGCTTGCGTGACGGTTCCAGGGTAGATACGCAGTATTTT
TRBD2	TRBV29-1	-	TRBJ2-5	CSVVGATSGRAPWETQYF	TGCAGCGTTGTGGGGGCGACTAGCGGGAGGGCTCCCTGGGAGACCCAGTACTTC
TRBD1	TRBV5-1	-	TRBJ2-5	CASSGGQGAQETQYF	TGCGCCAGCAGCGGGGGACAGGGGGCTCAAGAGACCCAGTACTTC
-	TRBV5-1	-	TRBJ2-5	CASSSHGGLEETQYF	TGCGCCAGCAGCTCCCACGGCGGGCTAGAAGAGACCCAGTACTTC
-	TRBV6-1	-	TRBJ2-7	CASSEAGRGSSYEQYF	TGTGCCAGCAGTGAAGCAGGTAGGGGGAGCTCCTACGAGCAGTACTTC
TRBD2	TRBV10-1	-	TRBJ2-2	CASPPREESNTGELFF	TGCGCCAGCCCCCCCCGGGAGGAGTCGAACACCGGGGAGCTGTTTTTT
TRBD2	TRBV28	-	TRBJ2-7	CASSSPGTSGRAGYEQYF	TGTGCCAGCAGTTCCCCCGGGACTAGCGGGAGGGCCGGGTACGAGCAGTACTTC
TRBD1	TRBV6-6	-	TRBJ1-1	CASSSRTGNTEAFF	TGTGCCAGCAGTTCCCGGACAGGGAACACTGAAGCTTTCTTT
TRBD1	TRBV5-1	-	TRBJ2-1	CASSLRQGVYNEQFF	TGCGCCAGCAGCTTAAGACAGGGGGTCTACAATGAGCAGTTCTTC
-	TRBV7-7	-	TRBJ2-1	CASSLGQGRDEQFF	TGTGCCAGCAGCTTGGGGCAGGGAAGGGATGAGCAGTTCTTC
-	TRBV7-8	-	TRBJ2-2	CASSLRTGVGELFF	TGTGCCAGCAGCTTGAGAACCGGGGTGGGGGAGCTGTTTTTT
TRBD2	TRBV7-6	-	TRBJ2-7	CASSFLERGGRYEQYF	TGTGCCAGCAGCTTTCTGGAACGGGGGGGCAGGTACGAGCAGTACTTC
TRBD2	TRBV11-2	-	TRBJ2-1	CASSPDLIAGEQFF	TGTGCCAGCAGCCCCGACCTTATAGCGGGGGAGCAGTTCTTC
TRBD1	TRBV5-1	-	TRBJ1-5	CASSLEGQGSNQPQHF	TGCGCCAGCAGCTTGGAGGGACAGGGTTCAAATCAGCCCCAGCATTTT
-	TRBV20-1	-	TRBJ2-7	CSARSSYEQYF	TGCAGTGCTAGATCATCCTACGAGCAGTACTTC
TRBD1	TRBV6-5	-	TRBJ2-7	CASKRTGGLYEQYF	TGTGCCAGCAAGAGGACAGGGGGCTTGTACGAGCAGTACTTC
-	TRBV28	-	TRBJ2-7	CASSPGDHRGKGQYF	TGTGCCAGCAGTCCGGGTGATCATCGAGGGAAAGGGCAGTACTTC
TRBD1	TRBV28	once	TRBJ1-4	CASSFGQGASNEKLFF	TGTGCCAGCAGTTTTGGGCAGGGGGCTTCCAATGAAAAACTGTTTTTT
-	TRBV2	-	TRBJ2-4	CASASKNIQYF	TGTGCCAGCGCCAGCAAAAACATTCAGTACTTC
TRBD1	TRBV7-8	-	TRBJ2-7	CASSLEGQGAGTYEQYF	TGTGCCAGCAGCTTAGAGGGACAGGGGGCTGGCACCTACGAGCAGTACTTC
TRBD2	TRBV27	-	TRBJ2-7	CASSPGGILREQYF	TGTGCCAGCAGCCCCGGGGGGATTTTGCGCGAGCAGTACTTC
-	TRBV4-1	-	TRBJ2-7	CASSQDRIAAVLDEQYF	TGCGCCAGCAGCCAAGATCGGATAGCGGCGGTCCTGGACGAGCAGTACTTC
TRBD1	TRBV10-3	-	TRBJ1-1	CATVGQGNTEAFF	TGTGCCACGGTCGGACAGGGGAACACTGAAGCTTTCTTT
TRBD1	TRBV6-1	-	TRBJ2-7	CASTRGTGGAYEQYF	TGTGCCAGCACCCGGGGGACAGGGGGTGCCTACGAGCAGTACTTC
TRBD2	TRBV27	-	TRBJ2-3	CASSSRLASRGDTQYF	TGTGCCAGCAGTTCTCGACTAGCGAGCCGTGGCGATACGCAGTATTTT
TRBD2	TRBV10-3	-	TRBJ2-7	CAISGTSANEQYF	TGTGCCATCAGCGGAACTAGCGCCAACGAGCAGTACTTC
TRBD1	TRBV10-3	-	TRBJ2-5	CAIKGTGVETQYF	TGTGCCATCAAAGGGACAGGGGTAGAGACCCAGTACTTC
-	TRBV28	-	TRBJ2-7	CASSFGRAPVGEQYF	TGTGCCAGCAGTTTTGGGCGGGCGCCGGTAGGCGAGCAGTACTTC
TRBD2	TRBV5-1	-	TRBJ2-2	CASSSPSGMNTGELFF	TGCGCCAGCAGCTCCCCTAGCGGAATGAACACCGGGGAGCTGTTTTTT
TRBD1	TRBV7-8	-	TRBJ1-4	CASSPTGGAGDEKLFF	TGTGCCAGCAGCCCCACAGGGGGCGCAGGTGATGAAAAACTGTTTTTT
-	TRBV9	-	TRBJ2-6	CASTGSGANVLTF	TGTGCCAGCACAGGCTCTGGGGCCAACGTCCTGACTTTC
-	TRBV5-1	once	TRBJ2-1	CASRDLLSSYNEQFF	TGCGCCAGCAGAGACTTGTTGAGCTCCTACAATGAGCAGTTCTTC
-	TRBV18	-	TRBJ1-4	CASSKGRKGVANEKLFF	TGTGCCAGCTCCAAAGGACGAAAGGGGGTTGCTAATGAAAAACTGTTTTTT
TRBD1	TRBV6-4	-	TRBJ1-2	CASSLLPGQGYGYTF	TGTGCCAGCAGCCTCCTACCGGGACAGGGCTATGGCTACACCTTC
TRBD1	TRBV2	-	TRBJ1-1	CASSGTTGAGTEAFF	TGTGCCAGCAGTGGGACGACAGGGGCTGGTACTGAAGCTTTCTTT
TRBD1	TRBV11-3	once	TRBJ2-3	CASSLGGQSTDTQYF	TGTGCCAGCAGCTTAGGGGGACAGAGCACAGATACGCAGTATTTT
TRBD1	TRBV15	-	TRBJ1-3	CATSSRPGTGASSGNTIYF	TGTGCCACCAGCTCACGTCCCGGGACAGGGGCGAGCTCTGGAAACACCATATATTTT
-	TRBV5-1	-	TRBJ2-7	CASSPGVYEQYF	TGCGCCAGCAGCCCCGGAGTCTACGAGCAGTACTTC
-	TRBV5-1	-	TRBJ1-6	CASSSQGSYNSPLHF	TGCGCCAGCAGCTCCCAGGGCTCCTATAATTCACCCCTCCACTTT
-	TRBV19	-	TRBJ1-1	CASSIDRGTEAFF	TGTGCCAGTAGTATAGACAGGGGAACTGAAGCTTTCTTT
TRBD1	TRBV28	-	TRBJ2-1	CASSSPGTGTGEQFF	TGTGCCAGCAGCTCACCCGGGACAGGGACCGGTGAGCAGTTCTTC
-	TRBV27	-	TRBJ2-2	CASSPGGYTGELFF	TGTGCCAGCAGTCCAGGAGGGTACACCGGGGAGCTGTTTTTT
-	TRBV2	-	TRBJ2-5	CASSAGVGKTQYF	TGTGCCAGCAGTGCGGGGGTTGGGAAGACCCAGTACTTC
-	TRBV7-9	-	TRBJ2-7	CASSFAGPYEQYF	TGTGCCAGCAGCTTCGCAGGCCCCTACGAGCAGTACTTC
-	TRBV10-1	-	TRBJ1-1	CASSEQGRTEAFF	TGCGCCAGCAGTGAGCAGGGTAGGACTGAAGCTTTCTTT
TRBD1	TRBV5-1	-	TRBJ1-2	CASSPIQGADYGYTF	TGCGCCAGCAGCCCAATCCAGGGGGCTGACTATGGCTACACCTTC
TRBD2	TRBV10-3	-	TRBJ2-1	CAISGGAYNEQFF	TGTGCCATCAGCGGGGGGGCCTACAATGAGCAGTTCTTC
TRBD1	TRBV30	once	TRBJ1-2	CAWSGTGGGGYTF	TGTGCCTGGAGTGGGACAGGGGGAGGGGGCTACACCTTC
-	TRBV6-1	-	TRBJ2-7	CASRGHLYEQYF	TGTGCCAGCAGGGGACACTTATACGAGCAGTACTTC
-	TRBV9	-	TRBJ2-2	CASSPGQPTGELFF	TGTGCCAGCAGCCCAGGACAGCCCACCGGGGAGCTGTTTTTT